These T cell receptor beta chains were read from a single sample in a study of T cell responses to AZD1222 COVID-19 vaccine. Here immunoSEQ multiplex PCR was the method, and the copy in TCRdb shows in-frame clones only, minus some. In the table there are 150,000 to 200,000 clones, around 87% of which are singletons. Sequenced here: peripheral blood, sampled on day 0 of MenACWY control vaccination. The receptors here all came from an adult in good health. Each CDR3 is given with its conserved first and last residue. The D gene is left open where the match is weak. Clone size is shown for a subset of rows, as once, few, many or a class of expanded clone.

j_call: TRBJ2-7; d_call: -; clone_size: few; v_call: TRBV21-1; cdr3_aa: CASRPLEAVTYEQYF; cdr3_nt: TGTGCCAGCAGGCCCCTCGAGGCGGTTACCTACGAGCAGTACTTC
j_call: TRBJ2-3; d_call: TRBD1; clone_size: -; v_call: TRBV5-5; cdr3_aa: CASSLGIWTGYTDTQYF; cdr3_nt: TGTGCCAGCAGCTTGGGTATCTGGACAGGGTACACAGATACGCAGTATTTT
j_call: TRBJ1-5; d_call: TRBD1; clone_size: -; v_call: TRBV28; cdr3_aa: CASKRNRGDQPQHF; cdr3_nt: TGTGCCAGCAAGAGGAACAGGGGGGATCAGCCCCAGCATTTT
j_call: TRBJ1-1; d_call: -; clone_size: -; v_call: TRBV5-6; cdr3_aa: CASSFGGVHTEAFF; cdr3_nt: TGTGCCAGCAGCTTTGGGGGGGTGCACACTGAAGCTTTCTTT
j_call: TRBJ1-4; d_call: -; clone_size: few; v_call: TRBV6-1; cdr3_aa: CASSESHRVVEKLFF; cdr3_nt: TGTGCCAGCAGTGAATCGCACAGGGTGGTTGAAAAACTGTTTTTT
j_call: TRBJ2-3; d_call: -; clone_size: -; v_call: TRBV27; cdr3_aa: CASSTSDRADTQYF; cdr3_nt: TGTGCCAGCAGCACATCTGACCGAGCAGATACGCAGTATTTT
j_call: TRBJ1-6; d_call: TRBD1; clone_size: -; v_call: TRBV24-1; cdr3_aa: CATSNRGPNSPLHF; cdr3_nt: TGTGCCACCAGCAACAGGGGGCCCAATTCACCCCTCCACTTT
j_call: TRBJ2-3; d_call: -; clone_size: few; v_call: TRBV7-2; cdr3_aa: CASSSPPGLRTDTQYF; cdr3_nt: TGTGCCAGCAGCTCCCCCCCGGGACTCCGCACAGATACGCAGTATTTT
j_call: TRBJ2-3; d_call: TRBD1; clone_size: -; v_call: TRBV7-9; cdr3_aa: CASSLGGGQGADTQYF; cdr3_nt: TGTGCCAGCAGCTTAGGTGGTGGACAGGGGGCAGATACGCAGTATTTT
j_call: TRBJ2-2; d_call: -; clone_size: -; v_call: TRBV27; cdr3_aa: CASSSLRTTGELFF; cdr3_nt: TGTGCCAGCAGTTCGCTACGAACCACCGGGGAGCTGTTTTTT
j_call: TRBJ2-3; d_call: -; clone_size: -; v_call: TRBV7-6; cdr3_aa: CASSLILRGRANRDTQYF; cdr3_nt: TGTGCCAGCAGCCTCATCCTCCGGGGGCGGGCTAATAGGGATACGCAGTATTTT
j_call: TRBJ2-7; d_call: TRBD1; clone_size: once; v_call: TRBV5-1; cdr3_aa: CASSFSEGQAYEQYF; cdr3_nt: TGCGCCAGCAGCTTCAGCGAGGGACAGGCCTACGAGCAGTACTTC
j_call: TRBJ2-5; d_call: TRBD2; clone_size: -; v_call: TRBV6-5; cdr3_aa: CASTPLAGGGATQYF; cdr3_nt: TGTGCCAGCACTCCCCTAGCGGGGGGGGGAGCGACCCAGTACTTC
j_call: TRBJ2-1; d_call: -; clone_size: -; v_call: TRBV2; cdr3_aa: CASSDHRVSYNEQFF; cdr3_nt: TGTGCCAGCAGTGACCACAGGGTTTCCTACAATGAGCAGTTCTTC
j_call: TRBJ2-7; d_call: TRBD2; clone_size: -; v_call: TRBV27; cdr3_aa: CASSLSPSGGSLYEQYF; cdr3_nt: TGTGCCAGCAGTTTATCCCCTAGCGGGGGCTCTCTCTACGAGCAGTACTTC